The entry that follows covers one T cell receptor (beta chain) sequence. Its antigen is still unknown. Germline CDR1 and CDR2: WNHNN and SYGVQD (reference sequence). The CDR3 is 14 amino acids. Trimming cost V 0 bases and J 5 bases; bases outside gene matches: 3. The data derive from a study of cytomegalovirus exposure and HLA in healthy donors. General observations from the study: Researchers catalogued 164 TCR beta chains as cytomegalovirus-associated. Indistinguishable V segments such as TRBV6-2 and TRBV6-3 were excluded.

In the PCR, 60 Vbeta and 13 Jbeta primers were used. Per the authors' pipeline: Per a later analysis, the number of unique TCR beta chains was roughly 87 million, of which around 9.9 million were shared. Here immunoSEQ multiplex PCR was the method, and the copy in TCRdb shows in-frame clones only, minus some. V, J and clone size derive from that table, while D and trimming were established from the DNA sequence. The data contain about 77,000 clones, over 60% of them singletons. This chain connects TRBV10-1 to TRBJ2-5; 7 bases match TRBD2. Source material: PBMCs. The TCR comes from a middle-aged man in good health and CMV-seronegative. The DNA of the CDR3 is TGCGCCAGCAGTGAGTCGGGAGGGTCCGAGACCCAGTACTTC. It is translated as CASSESGGSETQYF.